These T cell receptor beta chains were read from a single sample in a study of CXCR3-negative and CXCR3-positive naive CD8 T cells. TCRdb re-analyzed the 5' RACE reads; it lists each CDR3 protein once, without DNA. Its table records roughly 140,000 distinct CDR3 sequences. Sequencing input: naive CXCR3+ CD8+ T cells from blood. Source of these receptors: a human donor in good health. Some clones in this sample may be carry-over from other donors' samples. The CDR3 runs from the conserved cysteine through the conserved F or W.

j_call: TRBJ2-7; v_call: TRBV28; cdr3_aa: CASSPPGQPTSYEQYF
j_call: TRBJ2-1; v_call: TRBV7-9; cdr3_aa: CASRGTPYYNEQFF
j_call: TRBJ1-1; v_call: TRBV6-5; cdr3_aa: CASSHVQGTRNTEALF
j_call: TRBJ2-3; v_call: TRBV29-1; cdr3_aa: CSVDSGSSTDTQYF
j_call: TRBJ2-7; v_call: TRBV7-9; cdr3_aa: CASSLDRSPLSYEQYF
j_call: TRBJ2-2; v_call: TRBV5-5; cdr3_aa: CASRRRPGEDTGELFF
j_call: TRBJ2-7; v_call: TRBV7-2; cdr3_aa: CASSLMDGPYEQYF
j_call: TRBJ2-1; v_call: TRBV29-1; cdr3_aa: CSVDIGPHEQFF
j_call: TRBJ2-1; v_call: TRBV9; cdr3_aa: CASSLSNRNEQFF
j_call: TRBJ2-7; v_call: TRBV14; cdr3_aa: CASSQGRANYEQYF
j_call: TRBJ2-6; v_call: TRBV20-1; cdr3_aa: CSARAQSAHSSSGANVLTF
j_call: TRBJ2-5; v_call: TRBV12-3/TRBV12-4; cdr3_aa: CASQGVLQETQYF
j_call: TRBJ1-1; v_call: TRBV12-3/TRBV12-4; cdr3_aa: CASSLQGHAPTEAFF
j_call: TRBJ2-3; v_call: TRBV12-3/TRBV12-4; cdr3_aa: CASNVDEGPDTQYF
j_call: TRBJ2-2; v_call: TRBV29-1; cdr3_aa: CSAFGLGQGLAGELFF
j_call: TRBJ1-4; v_call: TRBV20-1; cdr3_aa: CSARPRGDEKLFF
j_call: TRBJ2-7; v_call: TRBV20-1; cdr3_aa: CSARVIAEWSYEQYF
j_call: TRBJ2-3; v_call: TRBV12-3/TRBV12-4; cdr3_aa: CASTLASGATDTQYF
j_call: TRBJ2-5; v_call: TRBV29-1; cdr3_aa: CSVVLGGGQETQYF
j_call: TRBJ1-1; v_call: TRBV28; cdr3_aa: CASSSMDRGRGNTEAFF
j_call: TRBJ2-1; v_call: TRBV25-1; cdr3_aa: CASSSALTQGEQFF
j_call: TRBJ1-1; v_call: TRBV5-5; cdr3_aa: CASSPWRNTEAFF
j_call: TRBJ1-1; v_call: TRBV21-1; cdr3_aa: CASPASSFTEAFF
j_call: TRBJ2-7; v_call: TRBV20-1; cdr3_aa: CSASAGYEQYF
j_call: TRBJ1-2; v_call: TRBV12-3/TRBV12-4; cdr3_aa: CASSLASYSVGDGYTF
j_call: TRBJ2-7; v_call: TRBV11-2; cdr3_aa: CASSPDRGVNIF
j_call: TRBJ2-7; v_call: TRBV2; cdr3_aa: CASSEVGGSYEQYF
j_call: TRBJ2-1; v_call: TRBV29-1; cdr3_aa: CSVGLRTTNNEQFF
j_call: TRBJ2-3; v_call: TRBV19; cdr3_aa: CASSTLPGDTQYF
j_call: TRBJ2-7; v_call: TRBV7-9; cdr3_aa: CASTGTAAKFEQYF
j_call: TRBJ2-1; v_call: TRBV28; cdr3_aa: CASSFSGTGIDEQFF
j_call: TRBJ2-5; v_call: TRBV6-5; cdr3_aa: CASSYSSQGEGTQYF
j_call: TRBJ1-6; v_call: TRBV5-1; cdr3_aa: CASSLAGSDSPLHF
j_call: TRBJ1-1; v_call: TRBV6-1; cdr3_aa: CASSEARGYTEAFF
j_call: TRBJ2-7; v_call: TRBV29-1; cdr3_aa: CSVFPFDRDKGDYEQYF
j_call: TRBJ2-7; v_call: TRBV7-9; cdr3_aa: CASSYQGYEQYF
j_call: TRBJ2-3; v_call: TRBV11-1; cdr3_aa: CASSPRTGGEDTQYF
j_call: TRBJ1-6; v_call: TRBV9; cdr3_aa: CASSLQDSSYNSPLHF
j_call: TRBJ2-7; v_call: TRBV7-3; cdr3_aa: CASSLDANGIYEQYF
j_call: TRBJ2-7; v_call: TRBV20-1; cdr3_aa: CSARVGYEQYF
j_call: TRBJ2-1; v_call: TRBV3-1; cdr3_aa: CASSQVVATETSYNEQFF
j_call: TRBJ2-1; v_call: TRBV20-1; cdr3_aa: CSARRYNEQFF
j_call: TRBJ2-1; v_call: TRBV9; cdr3_aa: CASSAVVDSGEREQFF
j_call: TRBJ2-5; v_call: TRBV7-9; cdr3_aa: CASSSLLWTARGGVVQYF